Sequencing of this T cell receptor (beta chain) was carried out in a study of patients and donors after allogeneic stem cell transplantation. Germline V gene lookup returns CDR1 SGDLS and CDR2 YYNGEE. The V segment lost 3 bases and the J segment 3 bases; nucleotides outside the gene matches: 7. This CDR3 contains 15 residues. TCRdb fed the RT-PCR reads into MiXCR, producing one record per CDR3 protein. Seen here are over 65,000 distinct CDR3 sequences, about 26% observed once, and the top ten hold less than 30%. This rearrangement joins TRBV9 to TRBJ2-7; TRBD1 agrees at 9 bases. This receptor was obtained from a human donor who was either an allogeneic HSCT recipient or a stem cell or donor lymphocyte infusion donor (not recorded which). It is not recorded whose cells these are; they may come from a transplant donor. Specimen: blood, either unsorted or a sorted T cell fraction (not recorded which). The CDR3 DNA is TGTGCCAGCAGCGGAGCCGGGACAGGGAACTACGAGCAGTACTTC. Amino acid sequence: CASSGAGTGNYEQYF.